A single sample is the source of the 15 T cell receptor beta chains below, sequenced in a study of STAT5B mutations in CD4+ large granular lymphocyte leukemia (dated by TCRdb to between 2021 and 2023). The library was produced with the immunoSEQ multiplex PCR assay. Not all clones reach the TCRdb copy of this immuneACCESS table, which keeps in-frame sequences only. Checked studies attribute under half of the gap to unresolved V genes and leave the rest unexplained. This sample holds about 40,000 clones; 81% were observed only once. Less than 4% of the sample comes from the top ten. Sequencing was performed on CD4+ T cells from blood buffy coats. These receptors were taken from a human donor in good health.

This chain links TRBV19 with TRBJ1-3; D is undetermined. CDR1 LNHDA and CDR2 SQIVND come from the germline V gene (reference sequence). Trimming took 5 bases from V and 4 from J, leaving 9 bases between them. This CDR3 has 13 residues. The CDR3 DNA reads as TGTGCCAGTAGTTTTCCCGGCGGAAACACCATATATTTT. It specifies CASSFPGGNTIYF.

Points on this clone: The sample carries other DNA sequences with the same CDR3. CDR3 amino acids: CASSIVDTQYF. CDR3 DNA: TGTGCCAGTAGTATAGTGGATACGCAGTATTTT. The V call is TRBV19, the J call TRBJ2-3; D is unresolved. Germline CDR1 and CDR2: LNHDA and SQIVND (reference sequence). The CDR3 runs to 11 residues. Trimming stripped 1 base from V and 6 bases from J, with 2 bases between. Full variable domain (outside the CDR3, taken from reference TRBV19 and TRBJ2-3): DGGITQSPKYLFRKEGQNVTLSCEQNLNHDAMYWYRQDPGQGLRLIYYSQIVNDFQKGDIAEGYSVSREKKESFPLTVTSAQKNPTAFYLCASSIVDTQYFGPGTRLTVL.

The V gene is TRBV5-4, the J gene TRBJ2-7; D is perhaps TRBD1 (6 bases). CDR3 length equals 15 residues. The germline V gene has CDR1 SGHNT and CDR2 YYREEE (reference sequence). V lost 3 bases and J 7 bases, leaving 20 bases between the germline ends. This chain's CDR3 is CASSSDPTGVEEQYF. In DNA, the CDR3 is TGTGCCAGCAGCTCAGACCCGACAGGTGTTGAAGAGCAGTACTTC.

This chain joins TRBV7-6 and TRBJ2-1; the match to TRBD1 covers 7 bases. The germline gives CDR1 SGHVS, CDR2 FNYEAQ. Losses at the gene ends were 3 bases for V and 6 bases for J; bases not matched to a gene: 8. CDR3 size: 15 residues. The CDR3 DNA follows: TGTGCCAGCAGCTTTTCACAGGGGAAGGGCAATGAGCAGTTCTTC. As protein: CASSFSQGKGNEQFF.

The V call is TRBV11-3, the J call TRBJ2-3; 7 bases fit TRBD2. The CDR3 is 15 amino acids. The germline V gene encodes CDR1 SGHNT and CDR2 YENEEA. The junction had 9 bases not matched to a gene; V was cut back by 3 bases and J by 6 bases. The CDR3 region is CASSFTANGGDTQYF. In DNA form, the CDR3 reads TGTGCCAGCAGCTTCACTGCGAACGGGGGGGATACGCAGTATTTT. The full variable domain, completed using reference TRBV11-3 and TRBJ2-3, is EAGVVQSPRYKIIEKKQPVAFWCNPISGHNTLYWYLQNLGQGPELLIRYENEEAVDDSQLPKDRFSAERLKGVDSTLKIQPAELGDSAVYLCASSFTANGGDTQYFGPGTRLTVL.

Only one count was recorded for this clone. The V gene is TRBV28, the J gene TRBJ1-2; no definite D call. The CDR3 length is 13 residues. Trimming cost V 7 bases and J 4 bases, with 13 bases left between them. Germline V gene sequence: CDR1 MDHEN, CDR2 SYDVKM. The CDR3 DNA reads as TGTGCCAGCACCCCCGGCAGGAGCTATGGCTACACCTTC. Residues: CASTPGRSYGYTF.

This clone was found a few times. The V gene is TRBV19, the J gene TRBJ1-3, with 7 bases identical to TRBD1. There are 13 residues in the CDR3. V lost 8 bases and J lost 4; bases outside the gene matches: 5. The V gene's germline CDR1 is LNHDA and CDR2 SQIVND (reference sequence). The CDR3 region is CASSGQRGNTIYF. CDR3 sequence (DNA): TGTGCCAGTTCGGGACAGAGAGGAAACACCATATATTTT.

The chain carries TRBV10-3 and TRBJ2-3, with 8 bases lining up with TRBD1. The CDR3 runs 14 residues. V shed 10 bases and J 0 bases; nucleotides not matched to a gene: 6. The germline V gene has CDR1 ENHRY and CDR2 SYGVKD. CDR3 loop: CATRDRSSTDTQYF. The CDR3 DNA is TGTGCCACCCGGGACAGGAGTAGCACAGATACGCAGTATTTT.

The rearrangement uses TRBV6-4 and TRBJ1-1, with D uncertain. V was trimmed by 6 bases and J by 4 bases, leaving 12 bases between them. This CDR3 has 13 residues. Per the germline V gene, CDR1 is MRHNA and CDR2 is SNTAGT. For the CDR3, the DNA is TGTGCCAGCAGACGGGTAGCGGGCACTGAAGCTTTCTTT. Translated: CASRRVAGTEAFF.

The gene calls are TRBV11-3 and TRBJ1-1; 7 bases line up with TRBD1. Germline-derived CDR1 and CDR2 are SGHNT and YENEEA. This CDR3 region has 16 residues. V shed 6 bases and J 6 bases; nucleotides not matched to a gene: 16. The CDR3 loop is CASSWGGDRREAEAFF. The CDR3 DNA sequence: TGTGCCAGCAGTTGGGGTGGGGACAGAAGAGAGGCTGAAGCTTTCTTT.

The J gene is TRBJ2-5, the V gene TRBV11-3; tentatively, D is TRBD1 (6 bases). This CDR3 is 14 amino acids long. Trimming shortened V by 3 bases and J by 2 bases, and 10 bases separated the two germline ends. Per the germline V gene, CDR1 is SGHNT and CDR2 is YENEEA. CDR3 coding DNA: TGTGCCAGCAGCTTGAGAGGGGGACAAGAGACCCAGTACTTC. It specifies CASSLRGGQETQYF.

V and J are TRBV13 and TRBJ1-2; 11 bases map to TRBD1. V shed 8 bases, J shed 8 bases, and the junction held 10 bases outside the gene matches. From germline, CDR1 is PRHDT and CDR2 FYEKMQ (reference sequence). The CDR3 has 14 amino acids. The CDR3 sequence: CASREQGTGGGYTF. CDR3 sequence (DNA): TGTGCCAGCCGAGAGCAAGGGACAGGGGGGGGCTACACCTTC.

The chain joins TRBV28 to TRBJ1-4; the D gene is possibly TRBD1 (6 bases). The ends were cut back, 7 bases at V and 0 bases at J, with 18 bases in the middle. The CDR3 runs to 17 residues. Germline V gene sequence: CDR1 MDHEN, CDR2 SYDVKM. Here the CDR3 DNA reads TGTGCCAGCACGGCTGCGGGGGGCTTAGCAACTAATGAAAAACTGTTTTTT. Residues: CASTAAGGLATNEKLFF.

The V call is TRBV6-5, the J call TRBJ1-1; D ambiguous. CDR1 and CDR2 (germline): MNHEY, SVGAGI. Deletions cut 7 bases from V and 8 bases from J, with 23 bases between. The CDR3 sequence is 15 residues long. The CDR3 nucleotides read TGTGCCAGCACCGACTTGGTTACGGGCCCTTCAGAAGCTTTCTTT. It codes for CASTDLVTGPSEAFF.

The sample holds a few counts of this clone. This CDR3 reads CASSLRTAAYEQYF. DNA of the CDR3: TGTGCCAGCAGCTTACGGACAGCAGCCTACGAGCAGTACTTC. This chain connects TRBV2 to TRBJ2-7; possibly TRBD1 for D (6 bases). This CDR3 comprises 14 residues. V lost 6 bases, J lost 2 bases, and 14 bases lay in between. CDR1 and CDR2 from the germline V gene are SNHLY and FYNNEI.